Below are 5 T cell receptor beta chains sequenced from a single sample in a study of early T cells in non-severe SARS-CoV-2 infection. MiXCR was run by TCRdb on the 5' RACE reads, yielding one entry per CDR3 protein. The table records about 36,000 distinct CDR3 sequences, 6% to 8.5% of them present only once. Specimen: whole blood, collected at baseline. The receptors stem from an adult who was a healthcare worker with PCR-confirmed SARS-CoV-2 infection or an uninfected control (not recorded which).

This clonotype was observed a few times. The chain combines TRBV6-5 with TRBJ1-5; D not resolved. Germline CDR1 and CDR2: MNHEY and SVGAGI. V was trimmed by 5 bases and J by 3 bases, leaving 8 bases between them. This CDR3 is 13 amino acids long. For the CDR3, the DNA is TGTGCCAGCAGTCTCGTAAACAATCAGCCCCAGCATTTT. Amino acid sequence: CASSLVNNQPQHF.

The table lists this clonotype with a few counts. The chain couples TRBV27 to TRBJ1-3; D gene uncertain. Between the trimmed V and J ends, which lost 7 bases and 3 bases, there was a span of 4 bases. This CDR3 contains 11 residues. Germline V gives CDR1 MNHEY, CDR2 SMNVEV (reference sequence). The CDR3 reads CASINGNTIYF. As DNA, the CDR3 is TGTGCCAGCATCAATGGAAACACCATATATTTT.

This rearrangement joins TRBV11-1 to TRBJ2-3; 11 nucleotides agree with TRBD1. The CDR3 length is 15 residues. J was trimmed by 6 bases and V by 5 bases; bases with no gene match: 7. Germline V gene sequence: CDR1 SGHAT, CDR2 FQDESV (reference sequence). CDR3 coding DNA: TGTGCCAGCAGCCCCCGGACAGGGGGCGCGGATACGCAGTATTTT. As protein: CASSPRTGGADTQYF. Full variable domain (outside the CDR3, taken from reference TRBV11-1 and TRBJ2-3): EAEVAQSPRYKITEKSQAVAFWCDPISGHATLYWYRQILGQGPELLVQFQDESVVDDSQLPKDRFSAERLKGVDSTLKIQPAELGDSAMYLCASSPRTGGADTQYFGPGTRLTVL.

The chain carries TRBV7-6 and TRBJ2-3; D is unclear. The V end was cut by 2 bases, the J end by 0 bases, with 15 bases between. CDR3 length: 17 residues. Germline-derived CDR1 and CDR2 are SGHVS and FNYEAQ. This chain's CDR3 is CASSLLRQDSSTDTQYF. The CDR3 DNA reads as TGTGCCAGCAGCTTACTTCGGCAGGATTCTAGCACAGATACGCAGTATTTT. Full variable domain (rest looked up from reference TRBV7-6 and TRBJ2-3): GAGVSQSPRYKVTKRGQDVALRCDPISGHVSLYWYRQALGQGPEFLTYFNYEAQQDKSGLPNDRFSAERPEGSISTLTIQRTEQRDSAMYRCASSLLRQDSSTDTQYFGPGTRLTVL.

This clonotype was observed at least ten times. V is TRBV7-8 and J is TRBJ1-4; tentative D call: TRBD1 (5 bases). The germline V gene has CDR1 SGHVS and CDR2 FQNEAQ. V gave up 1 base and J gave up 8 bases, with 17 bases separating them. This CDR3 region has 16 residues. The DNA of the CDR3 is TGTGCCAGCAGCTTAGTAGCGGGGGTGAATCGGGAAAAACTGTTTTTT. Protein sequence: CASSLVAGVNREKLFF.